This is a list of T cell receptor beta chains from one sample in a study of T-cell memory formation after mild COVID-19. TCRdb independently ran MiXCR on the 5' RACE reads; one entry per CDR3 protein. This sample yields about 560,000 distinct CDR3 sequences, of which roughly 21% are seen a single time; approximately 8.4% belongs to the top ten. Input material: PBMCs or a T cell subset sorted from them (not recorded which). The receptors originated from an adult woman who had mild COVID-19 (a few samples of this study predate the infection). Cell type and time point are not known. CDR3s include the opening cysteine and the closing phenylalanine or tryptophan. D genes are given only for firm matches. The listing skips clone size in some rows; elsewhere it reads once, few, many or a size class.

>NA|TRBJ2-2|TRBV24-1|NA
TGTGCCACCAGATCCGGGCCCCTCCCGAACACCGGGGAGCTGTTTTTT
CATRSGPLPNTGELFF
>NA|TRBJ1-2|TRBV7-9|NA
TGTGCCAGCAGCCCGCCGATTGTGGAAGCACGGAATGGCTACACCTTC
CASSPPIVEARNGYTF
>TRBD1|TRBJ1-2|TRBV20-1|NA
TGCAGTGCTATTGATTTAAACCGACAGGGAACGCCACAAGGCTACACCTTC
CSAIDLNRQGTPQGYTF
>NA|TRBJ2-7|TRBV30|few
TGTGCCCTTGGGGGGCAGTACTTC
CALGGQYF
>NA|TRBJ2-3|TRBV19|many
TGCGCCAGCAGCACGACCAGTACAGATACGCAGTATTTT
CASSTTSTDTQYF
>NA|TRBJ2-4|TRBV20-1|NA
TGCAGTGCTTTACGGGACCAAAACATTCAGTACTTC
CSALRDQNIQYF
>NA|TRBJ2-7|TRBV6-1|few
TGTGCCAGCAGTGCTCAGGGCTACTACGAGCAGTACTTC
CASSAQGYYEQYF
>NA|TRBJ2-7|TRBV6-5|NA
TGTGCCAGCAGTTCCTCCGGGGGTTGGAGCTCCTACGAGCAGTACTTC
CASSSSGGWSSYEQYF
>NA|TRBJ1-1|TRBV12-3/TRBV12-4|few
TGTGCCAGCAGTTCCCTGGTCAGCAACACTGAAGCTTTCTTT
CASSSLVSNTEAFF
>NA|TRBJ2-7|TRBV7-9|few
TGTGCCAGCTTACCACTCCTCTCGGTCCATTTTTACGAGCAGTACTTC
CASLPLLSVHFYEQYF
>TRBD1|TRBJ1-2|TRBV24-1|NA
TGTGCCACCAGTGAACCGGGACAGAACTATGGCTACACCTTC
CATSEPGQNYGYTF
>NA|TRBJ2-1|TRBV4-1|NA
TGCGCCAGCAGCCAGGTTGGGTACAATGAGCAGTTCTTC
CASSQVGYNEQFF
>TRBD1|TRBJ2-7|TRBV27|few
TGTGCCAGCAGTGCTTGGACAGGGAATTACGAGCAGTACTTC
CASSAWTGNYEQYF
>NA|TRBJ2-7|TRBV24-1|many
TGTGCCACCCCCGGCGAGGGCCGAACCTCCTACGAGCAGTACTTC
CATPGEGRTSYEQYF
>NA|TRBJ2-7|TRBV6-2/TRBV6-3|few
TGTGCCAGCAGTTACTCGAAGGGAGTCTTCACCTACGAGCAGTACTTC
CASSYSKGVFTYEQYF